Listed here are 10 T cell receptor beta chains from one sample, sequenced in a study of T-cell memory formation after mild COVID-19. MiXCR, applied by TCRdb to the 5' RACE reads, yields one record per CDR3 protein. In the table there are a few hundred thousand distinct CDR3 sequences, 15% to 20% of which are singletons. The sequenced material came from PBMCs or a T cell subset sorted from them (not recorded which). These receptors originate from a man younger than 30 who had mild COVID-19 (a few samples of this study predate the infection). Cell type and time point are not known.

Only a few counts were recorded for this clonotype. The J gene is TRBJ2-2, the V gene TRBV5-1, with D hard to call. The CDR3 is 12 amino acids. Germline V gene lookup returns CDR1 SGHRS and CDR2 YFSETQ. V lost 1 base and J 8 bases, leaving 6 bases between the germline ends. The CDR3 sequence: CASSLNSGELFF. CDR3 bases: TGCGCCAGCAGCTTGAATTCGGGGGAGCTGTTTTTT.

The chain has TRBV7-9 and TRBJ1-1; D might be TRBD1 (6 bases). The germline V gene has CDR1 SEHNR and CDR2 FQNEAQ (reference sequence). The CDR3 extends over 15 amino acids. V was trimmed by 5 bases and J by 3 bases, leaving 16 bases between them. The CDR3 here is CASSTYRVRDTEAFF. The CDR3 DNA is TGTGCCAGCAGCACCTACAGGGTCCGGGACACTGAAGCTTTCTTT.

This clonotype was counted a few times. V gene TRBV30 combines with J gene TRBJ1-2; no firm D call. V was pared by 2 bases and J by 8 bases, with 12 bases between. The CDR3 has 12 residues. Germline CDR1 GTSNPN, CDR2 SVGIG (reference sequence). The CDR3 nucleotides read TGTGCCTGGAGTACGACTCCGGCAGGCTACACCTTC. Protein sequence: CAWSTTPAGYTF.

This clonotype was picked up a small number of times. The rearrangement joins TRBV4-1 to TRBJ2-2; 7 positions match TRBD1. The CDR3 sequence is 15 residues long. Germline lookup yields CDR1 MGHRA and CDR2 YSYEKL. V lost 3 bases, J lost 1 base, and 2 bases stayed unmatched. CDR3 nucleotide sequence: TGCGCCAGCAGCCAGTGGACAGGGAACACCGGGGAGCTGTTTTTT. Its translation is CASSQWTGNTGELFF.

The sample holds a few counts of this clonotype. CDR3 nucleotide sequence: TGTGCCAGCAGCCCACGGGGGGAATACGAGCAGTACGTC. Translation gives CASSPRGEYEQYV. The V call is TRBV28, the J call TRBJ2-7; 7 nucleotides agree with TRBD2. V lost 6 bases and J lost 4; bases outside the gene matches: 6. The CDR3 length is 13 residues. Germline assignment: CDR1 MDHEN and CDR2 SYDVKM.

V gene TRBV7-6 combines with J gene TRBJ2-3, with TRBD2 matching 10 bases. CDR1 is SGHVS, CDR2 FNYEAQ, per germline. The CDR3 covers 16 residues. The V segment lost 5 bases and the J segment 2 bases; nucleotides outside the gene matches: 7. The CDR3 bases are TGTGCCAGCAGCCCCAATAGCGGGGGGACCACAGATACGCAGTATTTT. Translating gives CASSPNSGGTTDTQYF.

This clonotype was observed a handful of times. The rearrangement joins TRBV29-1 to TRBJ1-3; D unresolved. The CDR3 has 14 amino acids. CDR1 and CDR2 from the germline V gene are SQVTM and ANQGSEA. The V and J ends lost 3 bases and 4 bases respectively, with 13 bases between them. In nucleotides, the CDR3 is TGCAGCGTTGATAGGTTGGTCGGGGGAAACACCATATATTTT. Translated, it gives CSVDRLVGGNTIYF.

This chain links TRBV4-1 with TRBJ2-5, with TRBD2 matching over 7 bases. Germline assignment: CDR1 MGHRA and CDR2 YSYEKL. This CDR3 region has 15 residues. The J segment lost 5 bases and the V segment lost 3 bases, leaving 9 bases of the junction unmatched. CDR3 protein: CASSQAGLVPETQYF. The DNA for the CDR3 is TGCGCCAGCAGCCAGGCCGGACTAGTCCCGGAGACCCAGTACTTC.

This chain uses TRBV27 with TRBJ2-7; the D gene is possibly TRBD1 (6 bases). CDR3 length equals 14 residues. Trimming took 10 bases from V and 1 from J, leaving 17 bases between them. Germline CDR1 reads MNHEY; CDR2 reads SMNVEV (reference sequence). CDR3 amino acids: CATQRAGASYEQYF. DNA for the CDR3: TGTGCCACCCAGAGGGCAGGGGCGTCCTACGAGCAGTACTTC.

J is TRBJ1-2 and V is TRBV5-6, with D possibly being TRBD1 (6 bases). The CDR3 consists of 13 residues. Trimming shortened V by 3 bases and J by 7 bases, and 13 bases separated the two germline ends. Germline assignment: CDR1 SGHDT and CDR2 YYEEEE. The CDR3 DNA follows: TGTGCCAGCAGCTACTCTTACAGGGCTGGCTACACCTTC. This translates into CASSYSYRAGYTF.